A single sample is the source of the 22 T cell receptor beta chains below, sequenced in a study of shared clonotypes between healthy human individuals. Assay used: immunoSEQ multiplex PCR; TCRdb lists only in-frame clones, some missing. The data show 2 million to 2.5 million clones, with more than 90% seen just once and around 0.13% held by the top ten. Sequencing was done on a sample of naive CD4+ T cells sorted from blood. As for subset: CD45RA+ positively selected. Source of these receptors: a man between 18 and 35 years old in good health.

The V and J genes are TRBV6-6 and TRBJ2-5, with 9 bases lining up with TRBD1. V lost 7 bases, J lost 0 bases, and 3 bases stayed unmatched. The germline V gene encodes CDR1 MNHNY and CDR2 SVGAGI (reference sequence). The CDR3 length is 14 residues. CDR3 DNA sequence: TGTGCCAGCACGGGACAGGGTTACCAAGAGACCCAGTACTTC. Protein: CASTGQGYQETQYF.

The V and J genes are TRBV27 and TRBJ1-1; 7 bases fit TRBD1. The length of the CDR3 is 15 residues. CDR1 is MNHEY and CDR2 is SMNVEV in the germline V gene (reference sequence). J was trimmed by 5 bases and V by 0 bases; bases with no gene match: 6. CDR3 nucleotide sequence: TGTGCCAGCAGTTTATCAGGGACAGTAGGGACTGAAGCTTTCTTT. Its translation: CASSLSGTVGTEAFF.

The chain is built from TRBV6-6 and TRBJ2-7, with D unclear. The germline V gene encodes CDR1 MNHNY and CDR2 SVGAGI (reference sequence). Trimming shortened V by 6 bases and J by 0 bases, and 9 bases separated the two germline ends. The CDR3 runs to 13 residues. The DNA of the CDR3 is TGTGCCAGCAGCTCCCGGAGCTCCTACGAGCAGTACTTC. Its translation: CASSSRSSYEQYF.

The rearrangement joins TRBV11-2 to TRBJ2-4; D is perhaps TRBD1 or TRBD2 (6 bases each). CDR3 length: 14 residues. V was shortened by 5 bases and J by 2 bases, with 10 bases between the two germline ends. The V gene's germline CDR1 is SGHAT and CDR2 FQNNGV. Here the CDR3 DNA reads TGTGCCAGCAGCAGAGGGGGGACCAAAAACATTCAGTACTTC. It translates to CASSRGGTKNIQYF. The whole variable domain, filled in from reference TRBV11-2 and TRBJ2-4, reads EAGVAQSPRYKIIEKRQSVAFWCNPISGHATLYWYQQILGQGPKLLIQFQNNGVVDDSQLPKDRFSAERLKGVDSTLKIQPAKLEDSAVYLCASSRGGTKNIQYFGAGTRLSVL.

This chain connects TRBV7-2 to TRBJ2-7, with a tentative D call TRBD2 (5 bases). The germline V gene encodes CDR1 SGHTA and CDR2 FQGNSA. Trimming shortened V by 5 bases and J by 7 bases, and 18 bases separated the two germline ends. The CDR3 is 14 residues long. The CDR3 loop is CASSPSSSPREQYF. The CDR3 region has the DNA TGTGCCAGCAGCCCTAGCTCTAGCCCGAGAGAGCAGTACTTC.

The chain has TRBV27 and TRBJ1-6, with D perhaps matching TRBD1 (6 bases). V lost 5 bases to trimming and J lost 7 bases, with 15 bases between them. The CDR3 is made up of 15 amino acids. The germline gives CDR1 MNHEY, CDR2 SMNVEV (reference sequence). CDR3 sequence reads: CASSPHGGLNSPLHF. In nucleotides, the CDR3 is TGTGCCAGCAGTCCCCACGGGGGCTTAAATTCACCCCTCCACTTT.

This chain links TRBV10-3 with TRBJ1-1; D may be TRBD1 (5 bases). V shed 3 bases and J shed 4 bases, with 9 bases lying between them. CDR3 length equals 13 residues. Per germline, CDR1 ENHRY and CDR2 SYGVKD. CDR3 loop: CAISDQGVTEAFF. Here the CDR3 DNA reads TGTGCCATCAGTGATCAGGGAGTCACTGAAGCTTTCTTT.

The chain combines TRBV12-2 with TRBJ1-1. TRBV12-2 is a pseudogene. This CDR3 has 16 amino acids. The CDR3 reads CASRLGLRTSGTEAFF. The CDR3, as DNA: TGTGCAAGTCGCTTGGGCCTACGGACTTCGGGCACTGAAGCTTTCTTT.

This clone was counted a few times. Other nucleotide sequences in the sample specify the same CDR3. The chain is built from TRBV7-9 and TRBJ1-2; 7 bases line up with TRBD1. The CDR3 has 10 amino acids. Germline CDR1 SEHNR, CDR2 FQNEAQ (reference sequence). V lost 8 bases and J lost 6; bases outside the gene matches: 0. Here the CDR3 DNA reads TGTGCCAGCCAGGGGGATGGCTACACCTTC. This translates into CASQGDGYTF.

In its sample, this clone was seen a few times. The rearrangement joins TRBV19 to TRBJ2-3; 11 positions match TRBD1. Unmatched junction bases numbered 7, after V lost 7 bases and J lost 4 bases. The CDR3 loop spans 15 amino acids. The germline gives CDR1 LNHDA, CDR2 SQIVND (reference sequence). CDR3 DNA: TGTGCCAGTACCCCGGACAGGGGGCAAGCAGATACGCAGTATTTT. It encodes CASTPDRGQADTQYF.

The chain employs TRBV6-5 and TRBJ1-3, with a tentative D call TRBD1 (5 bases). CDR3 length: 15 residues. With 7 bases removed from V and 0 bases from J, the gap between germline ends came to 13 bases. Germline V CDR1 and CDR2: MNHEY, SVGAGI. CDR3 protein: CASTSGAHSGNTIYF. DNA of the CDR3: TGTGCCAGCACATCCGGGGCTCACTCTGGAAACACCATATATTTT.

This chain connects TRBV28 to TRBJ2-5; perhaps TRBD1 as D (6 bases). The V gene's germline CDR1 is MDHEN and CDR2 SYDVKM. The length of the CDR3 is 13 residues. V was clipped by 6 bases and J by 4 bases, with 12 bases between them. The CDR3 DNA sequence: TGTGCCAGCAGGCATCAGGGGAGAGAGACCCAGTACTTC. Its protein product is CASRHQGRETQYF.

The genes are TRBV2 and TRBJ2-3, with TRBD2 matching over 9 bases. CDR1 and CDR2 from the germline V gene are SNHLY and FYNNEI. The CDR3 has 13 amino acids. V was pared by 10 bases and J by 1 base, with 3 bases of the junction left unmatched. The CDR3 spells CATLAGRTDTQYF. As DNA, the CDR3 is TGTGCCACCCTAGCGGGACGCACAGATACGCAGTATTTT.

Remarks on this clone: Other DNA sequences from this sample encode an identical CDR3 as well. CDR3 in DNA: TGTGCCAGCAGCTTATCCTGGGACGAGCAGTACTTC. This translates into CASSLSWDEQYF. The chain uses TRBV7-9 and TRBJ2-7; D uncertain. The V gene's germline CDR1 is SEHNR and CDR2 FQNEAQ (reference sequence). There are 12 residues in the CDR3. V was pared by 2 bases and J by 5 bases, with 7 bases between.

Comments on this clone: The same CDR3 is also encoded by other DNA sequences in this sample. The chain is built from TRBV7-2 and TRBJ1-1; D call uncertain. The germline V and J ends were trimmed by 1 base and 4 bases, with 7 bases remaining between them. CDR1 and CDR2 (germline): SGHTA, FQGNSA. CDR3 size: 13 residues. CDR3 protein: CASSLGAATEAFF. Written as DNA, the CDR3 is TGTGCCAGCAGCTTAGGGGCGGCCACTGAAGCTTTCTTT.

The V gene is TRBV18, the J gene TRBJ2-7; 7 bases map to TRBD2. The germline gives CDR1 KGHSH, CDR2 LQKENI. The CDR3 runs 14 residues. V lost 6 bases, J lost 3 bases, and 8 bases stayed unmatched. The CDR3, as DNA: TGTGCCAGCTCCCAAGGGAGGGGCGTCTACGAGCAGTACTTC. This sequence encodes CASSQGRGVYEQYF.

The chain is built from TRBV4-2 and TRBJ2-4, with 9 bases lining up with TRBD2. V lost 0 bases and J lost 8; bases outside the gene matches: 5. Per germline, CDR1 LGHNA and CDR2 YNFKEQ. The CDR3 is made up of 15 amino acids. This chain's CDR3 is CASSQEGGGAYIQYF. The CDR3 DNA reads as TGTGCCAGCAGCCAAGAAGGCGGGGGGGCCTACATTCAGTACTTC.

CDR3: CASSLGDTGNTIYF. CDR3 DNA: TGTGCCAGCAGCTTGGGGGATACTGGAAACACCATATATTTT. The rearrangement links TRBV11-2 to TRBJ1-3, with TRBD1 as a possible D gene (5 bases). The CDR3 runs to 14 residues. V lost 3 bases, J lost 2 bases, and 8 bases lay in between. The V gene's germline CDR1 is SGHAT and CDR2 FQNNGV.

CDR3 residues: CASSLTAYEQYF. CDR3 nucleotide sequence: TGTGCCAGCAGCTTAACAGCCTACGAGCAGTACTTC. V gene TRBV7-8 combines with J gene TRBJ2-7; D is ambiguous. Germline V gene data show CDR1 as SGHVS and CDR2 as FQNEAQ. The CDR3 is 12 amino acids. V shed 2 bases and J shed 2 bases, with 4 bases lying between them.

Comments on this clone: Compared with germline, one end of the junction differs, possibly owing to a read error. The DNA of the CDR3 is TGTGCCAGCAGTGACCGGCGGAACACAGGGGAGCTGTTTTTT. Amino acid sequence: CASSDRRNTGELFF. This chain links TRBV6-5 with TRBJ2-2; no reliable D call. Germline CDR1 reads MNHEY; CDR2 reads SVGAGI. The CDR3 sequence is 14 residues long.

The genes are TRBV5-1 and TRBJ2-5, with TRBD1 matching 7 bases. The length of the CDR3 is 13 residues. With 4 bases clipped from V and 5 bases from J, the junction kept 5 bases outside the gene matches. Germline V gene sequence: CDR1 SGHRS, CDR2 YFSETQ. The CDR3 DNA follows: TGCGCCAGCAGCAGGGACAGCGCGGAGACCCAGTACTTC. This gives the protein CASSRDSAETQYF.

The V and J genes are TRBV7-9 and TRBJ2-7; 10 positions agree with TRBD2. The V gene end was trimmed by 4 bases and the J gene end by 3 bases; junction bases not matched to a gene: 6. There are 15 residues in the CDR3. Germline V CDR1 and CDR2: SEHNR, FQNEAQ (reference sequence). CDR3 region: CASSSQREGVYEQYF. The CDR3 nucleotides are TGTGCCAGCAGCTCCCAGCGGGAGGGAGTCTACGAGCAGTACTTC.